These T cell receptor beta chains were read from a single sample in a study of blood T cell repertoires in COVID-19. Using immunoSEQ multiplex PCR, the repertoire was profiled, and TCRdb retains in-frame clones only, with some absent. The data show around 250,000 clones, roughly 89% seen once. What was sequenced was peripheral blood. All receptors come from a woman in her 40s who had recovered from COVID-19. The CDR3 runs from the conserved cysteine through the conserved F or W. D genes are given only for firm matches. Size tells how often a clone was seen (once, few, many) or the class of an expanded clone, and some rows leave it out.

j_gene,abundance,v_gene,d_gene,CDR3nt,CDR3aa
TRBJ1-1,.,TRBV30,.,TGTGCCTGGAGTTTCACTACCCCTCGAGCTTTCTTT,CAWSFTTPRAFF
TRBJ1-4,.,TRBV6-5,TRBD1,TGTGCCAGCTGCGGACAGGGGACAACTAATGAAAAACTGTTTTTT,CASCGQGTTNEKLFF
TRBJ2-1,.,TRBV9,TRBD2,TGTGCCAGCAGCCCCGGGACTAGCGGGGGCAATGAGCAGTTCTTC,CASSPGTSGGNEQFF
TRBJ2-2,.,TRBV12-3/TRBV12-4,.,TGTGCCAGCAGGACAGGTCTCGGGGAGCTGTTTTTT,CASRTGLGELFF
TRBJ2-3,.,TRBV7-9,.,TGTGCCAGCAGCTCGGCGGACAGTTCCACAGATACGCAGTATTTT,CASSSADSSTDTQYF
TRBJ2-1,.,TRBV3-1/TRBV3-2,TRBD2,TGTGCCAGCAGCCTCCATGGCGCGGGGGATGAGCAGTTCTTC,CASSLHGAGDEQFF
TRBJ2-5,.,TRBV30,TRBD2,TGTGCCTGGGGGACTAGCGGGAATACGGGGCAAGAGACCCAGTACTTC,CAWGTSGNTGQETQYF
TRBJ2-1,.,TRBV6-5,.,TGTGCCAGCAGCCCCCCGTGGAGCTCCTACAATGAGCAGTTCTTC,CASSPPWSSYNEQFF
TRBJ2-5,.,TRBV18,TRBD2,TGTGCCAGCTCACCACCGACTAGCCGAGAGACCCAGTACTTC,CASSPPTSRETQYF
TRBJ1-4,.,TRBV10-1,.,TGCGCCAGCAGTGGTGAATCGTTGGGGGGGCGAAATGAAAAACTGTTTTTT,CASSGESLGGRNEKLFF
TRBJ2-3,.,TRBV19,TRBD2,TGTGCCAGTAGTTCGGGACTAGCGGGGGGTTTTAGCACAGATACGCAGTATTTT,CASSSGLAGGFSTDTQYF
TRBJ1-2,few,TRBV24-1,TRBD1,TGTGCCACCAGTGACCCCGACAGGGGGATCTACACCTTC,CATSDPDRGIYTF
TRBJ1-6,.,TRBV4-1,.,TGCGCCAGCAGCCAAGAAACGCGACAGGCAGCCTATAATTCACCCCTCCACTTT,CASSQETRQAAYNSPLHF
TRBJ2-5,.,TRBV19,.,TGTGCCAGTAGTATAGCGGAGGGATGGGAGACCCAGTACTTC,CASSIAEGWETQYF
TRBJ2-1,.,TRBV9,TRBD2,TGTGCCAGCAGCGTAGTGGCTAGCGGGAGTCGCTCCTACAATGAGCAGTTCTTC,CASSVVASGSRSYNEQFF